The T cell receptor beta chain described here comes from a study of blood T cell repertoires in COVID-19 (dated by TCRdb to the early 2020s). A note on the overall study: Samples from collaborators originated in the United States, Italy and Spain and spanned both the acute and convalescent phases of COVID-19. The sample metadata nearly always contained a de-identified subject ID, COVID-19 status, age in years and sex. The repertoires were released in a freely available public database meant as a resource for research on the immune response to SARS-CoV-2. Where available, HLA class I and class II types were taken from metadata supplied by the sample provider and were not determined by assay-based typing. Subjects who had been exposed to COVID-19, were actively infected with it, or had recovered from it provided the deeply sampled blood TCRbeta repertoires that made up the dataset. The samples were drawn from two sources: the first 160 participants of the ongoing ImmuneRACE study, and over 950 subjects contributed by 6 global collaborators. The prospective study material was composed of cDNA or gDNA derived from T cells, B-cell-depleted T cells, or PBMCs. Overall study results and their limits: The amount of clinical and demographic metadata varied by source and participant and was provided uncurated.

TCRbeta CDR3 regions were amplified from genomic DNA by means of the immunoSEQ Assay, a bias-controlled multiplex PCR. The study's own analysis went as follows. Within the assay, amplification of reference gene primers was used to estimate how many nucleated cells each sample contained. To quantify the absolute abundance of each unique TCRbeta CDR3 rearrangement, sequence reads were collapsed and filtered. For each sample, productive Simpson clonality was calculated as the square root of Simpson's diversity index across productive rearrangements. Here the immuneACCESS table is served through TCRdb, limited to in-frame sequences with V and J called. Missing clones are a known gap in these copies; in checked studies unresolved V genes cover under half, and the rest lacks a known reason. For V, J and clone size, that table is used; D and trimming come from the DNA. Within this sample are 150,000 to 200,000 clones, with around 73% of them counted one time only. Together, the top ten hold 15% to 20% of the sample.

A remark on this clone: Its binding antigen is unknown. Base quality data are lacking; no much larger clone is found one base away.

Participants in the prospective study were aged about 18 to 95 years, lived in about two dozen United States geographic areas, and enrolled through a virtual design. In the prospective study, participants were assigned to cohorts based on the clinical history participants reported in a screening survey and a study questionnaire. Recovered participants in ImmuneRACE Cohort 3 were defined by two consecutive negative NP/OP PCR tests, clearance by a healthcare professional, or resolution of symptoms. In the prospective study, mobile phlebotomists collected whole blood, serum and a nasopharyngeal or oropharyngeal swab from each participant. Over a roughly 2-month period, participants in the prospective study had the option of providing additional blood draws and questionnaires. Before DNA extraction, blood samples from the prospective study were shipped at room temperature or frozen. The V end loses 6 bases and the J end loses 1 base, and a stretch of 10 bases separates them. Including the terminal cysteine and phenylalanine, the CDR3 comprises 14 residues. Of all the DNA, just the CDR3 is kept, 42 bases in frame from base 1. Via the germline V gene, CDR1 is MDHEN and CDR2 SYDVKM.

The sequence is built from TRBV28 and TRBJ1-5; no D gene can be assigned with confidence. The receptor was isolated from a woman aged 50 to 60 who had recovered from COVID-19. The sequenced sample was PBMCs or T cells enriched from blood (not recorded which). The CDR3 protein sequence reads: CASSPPVSNQPQHF. In nucleotides, the sequence is TGTGCCAGCAGCCCTCCTGTGAGCAATCAGCCCCAGCATTTT. Outside the CDR3, residues come from the reference TRBV28 and TRBJ1-5 proteins, so the full variable domain is: DVKVTQSSRYLVKRTGEKVFLECVQDMDHENMFWYRQDPGLGLRLIYFSYDVKMKEKGDIPEGYSVSREKKERFSLILESASTNQTSMYLCASSPPVSNQPQHFGDGTRLSIL.